A selection of T cell receptor beta chains follows, all from one sample in a study of T cell repertoires in cytomegalovirus infection. Their specific antigens are unknown. From the reads, TCRdb called clonotypes with MiXCR, one entry per CDR3 protein. The data show 700,000 to 900,000 distinct CDR3 sequences, under 35% seen once. The sequencing here drew on cultured CD8+ T cells from PBMCs, taken from culture after CMV antigen stimulation. These receptors all come from a human donor in good health (CMV status not recorded). Some clones in this sample may be carry-over from other donors' samples. The CDR3 runs from the conserved cysteine through the conserved F or W.

v_gene: TRBV7-9; CDR3aa: CASSPFPERPTDTQYF
v_gene: TRBV2; CDR3aa: CASTRPELYNEQFF
v_gene: TRBV6-1; CDR3aa: CASRGLAGGSEQFF
v_gene: TRBV28; CDR3aa: CASSLVQKAAFF
v_gene: TRBV19; CDR3aa: CASSIVEQSTEAFF
v_gene: TRBV7-9; CDR3aa: CASKGGLGTEAFF
v_gene: TRBV9; CDR3aa: CASSGTLGAGYGYTF
v_gene: TRBV27; CDR3aa: CASSPRQANYEQYF
v_gene: TRBV27; CDR3aa: CASSLSTGGIPADTQYF
v_gene: TRBV7-6; CDR3aa: CASSLARESQHF
v_gene: TRBV2; CDR3aa: CAIGHLEGEQYF
v_gene: TRBV7-8; CDR3aa: CASSLWGGGRTDTQYF
v_gene: TRBV7-6; CDR3aa: CASSQGEGRNNEKLFF
v_gene: TRBV9; CDR3aa: CASSVGLAGVREQFF
v_gene: TRBV20-1; CDR3aa: CSATPYRDGRTKNIQYF
v_gene: TRBV19; CDR3aa: CASSISRQNTEAFF
v_gene: TRBV12-3/TRBV12-4; CDR3aa: CASSRQGRQPQHF
v_gene: TRBV11-2; CDR3aa: CASSLGENGGYTF
v_gene: TRBV6-6; CDR3aa: CASSDGTVEETQYF
v_gene: TRBV29-1; CDR3aa: CSALDPGDPYGYTF
v_gene: TRBV7-9; CDR3aa: CASSLDFLANYGYTF
v_gene: TRBV19; CDR3aa: CASTGGAVWQPNTEAFF
v_gene: TRBV15; CDR3aa: CATSDFPPDSSQGWEDEQYF
v_gene: TRBV18; CDR3aa: CASSLYRGGGQPQHF
v_gene: TRBV19; CDR3aa: CASSTERTSGGNTDTQYF
v_gene: TRBV4-1; CDR3aa: CASSPETGLRNEKLFF
v_gene: TRBV6-5; CDR3aa: CASSYFTGLPSSGANVLTF
v_gene: TRBV14; CDR3aa: CASSPGPYLEAFF
v_gene: TRBV7-9; CDR3aa: CASSLEVGLEAFF
v_gene: TRBV7-9; CDR3aa: CASSQGGGHWDSQETQYF
v_gene: TRBV20-1; CDR3aa: CSATGGQEIPNTGELFF
v_gene: TRBV7-8; CDR3aa: CASSLAINEQFF
v_gene: TRBV25-1; CDR3aa: CATSYGGEDFYGYTF
v_gene: TRBV6-2/TRBV6-3; CDR3aa: CASSYDEGNTEAFF
v_gene: TRBV15; CDR3aa: CATSDGYEQYF
v_gene: TRBV10-3; CDR3aa: CAISEAQRGVSTDTQYF
v_gene: TRBV7-9; CDR3aa: CASSYQRQGITPGELFF
v_gene: TRBV28; CDR3aa: CASSLSLGRMEPQHF
v_gene: TRBV7-8; CDR3aa: CASSLNRGPNQPQHF
v_gene: TRBV11-2; CDR3aa: CASSFNDRRNEKLFF